The source of this T cell receptor beta chain is a study of T cells of healthy individuals. This clonotype was seen a few times. TCRdb re-called the 5' RACE reads through MiXCR, storing one row per CDR3 protein. The sample yields 55,000 to 65,000 distinct CDR3 sequences, around 16% seen once. The receptor was isolated from a human donor in good health.

The CDR3 nucleotides are TGTGCCAGCAGCTTGTACGGGAGGAAGACCGGGGAGCTGTTTTTT. The encoded protein is CASSLYGRKTGELFF. J is TRBJ2-2 and V is TRBV5-6; 7 bases fit TRBD2. This CDR3 has 15 residues. J lost 5 bases, V lost 1 base, and 5 bases had no gene match. Germline-derived CDR1 and CDR2 are SGHDT and YYEEEE.